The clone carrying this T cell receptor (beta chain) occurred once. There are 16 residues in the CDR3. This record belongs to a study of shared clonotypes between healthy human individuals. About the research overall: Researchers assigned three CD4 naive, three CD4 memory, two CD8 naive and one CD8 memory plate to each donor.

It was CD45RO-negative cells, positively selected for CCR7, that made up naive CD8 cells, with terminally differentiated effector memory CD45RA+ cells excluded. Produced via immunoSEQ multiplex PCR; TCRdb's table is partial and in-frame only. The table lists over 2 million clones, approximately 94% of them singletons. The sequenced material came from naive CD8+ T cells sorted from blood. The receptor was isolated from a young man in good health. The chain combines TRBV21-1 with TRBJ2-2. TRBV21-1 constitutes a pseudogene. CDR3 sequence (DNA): TGTGCCAGCAGCAAAGCTAAAGGATCGGACACCGGGGAGCTGTTTTTT. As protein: CASSKAKGSDTGELFF.